Below, one TCR beta chain is given with its context. Its antigen is as yet unknown. This entry belongs to a study of T cell repertoires in cytomegalovirus infection. Looking at the study overall: CMV epitopes that were recently identified and HLA-C-restricted were used alongside well-studied HLA-B-restricted ones. Public TCR beta signatures marked donors with CMV infection and the matching HLA.

Trimming shortened V by 0 bases and J by 1 base, and 9 bases separated the two germline ends. Germline V gene data show CDR1 as DFQATT and CDR2 as SNEGSKA (reference sequence). The CDR3 is 15 amino acids. One entry per CDR3 protein, called by TCRdb with MiXCR from the reads. Among approximately 110,000 distinct CDR3 sequences listed, around 45% were seen once. The clonotype was recovered from a human donor in good health (CMV status not recorded). Some clones in this sample may be carry-over from other donors' samples. Sample: CD8+ T cells from cultured PBMCs, taken from culture after CMV antigen stimulation. This chain uses TRBV20-1 with TRBJ2-2; D remains ambiguous. The CDR3, as DNA: TGCAGTGCTAGAGATGTCAACAGGAACACCGGGGAGCTGTTTTTT. This sequence encodes CSARDVNRNTGELFF.